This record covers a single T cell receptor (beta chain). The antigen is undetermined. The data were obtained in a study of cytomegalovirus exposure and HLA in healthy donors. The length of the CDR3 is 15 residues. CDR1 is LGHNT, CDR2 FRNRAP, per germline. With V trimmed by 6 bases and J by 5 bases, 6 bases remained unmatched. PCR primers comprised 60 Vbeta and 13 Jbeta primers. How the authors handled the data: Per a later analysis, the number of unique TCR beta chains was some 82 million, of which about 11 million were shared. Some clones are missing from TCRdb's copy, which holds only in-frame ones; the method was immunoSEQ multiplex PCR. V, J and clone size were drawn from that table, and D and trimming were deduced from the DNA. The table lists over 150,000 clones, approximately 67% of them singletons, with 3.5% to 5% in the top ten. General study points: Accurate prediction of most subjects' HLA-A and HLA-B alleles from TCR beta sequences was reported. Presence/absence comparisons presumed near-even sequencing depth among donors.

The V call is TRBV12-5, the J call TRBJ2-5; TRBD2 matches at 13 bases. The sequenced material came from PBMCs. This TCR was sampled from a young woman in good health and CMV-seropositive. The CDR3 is CASGPGLAGAETQYF. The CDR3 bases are TGTGCTAGTGGACCCGGACTAGCGGGAGCTGAGACCCAGTACTTC.